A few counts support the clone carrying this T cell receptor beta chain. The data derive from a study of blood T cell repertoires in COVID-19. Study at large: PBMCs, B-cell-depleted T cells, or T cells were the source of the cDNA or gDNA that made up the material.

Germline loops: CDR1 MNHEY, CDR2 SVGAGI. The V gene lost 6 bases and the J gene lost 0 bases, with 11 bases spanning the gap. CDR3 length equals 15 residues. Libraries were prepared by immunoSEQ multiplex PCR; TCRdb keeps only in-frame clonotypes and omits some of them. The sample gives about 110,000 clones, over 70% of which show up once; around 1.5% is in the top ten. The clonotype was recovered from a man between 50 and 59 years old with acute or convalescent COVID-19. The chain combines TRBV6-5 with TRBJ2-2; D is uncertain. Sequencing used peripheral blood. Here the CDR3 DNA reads TGTGCCAGCAGGGCAGACCGGGCGAACACCGGGGAGCTGTTTTTT. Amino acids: CASRADRANTGELFF.